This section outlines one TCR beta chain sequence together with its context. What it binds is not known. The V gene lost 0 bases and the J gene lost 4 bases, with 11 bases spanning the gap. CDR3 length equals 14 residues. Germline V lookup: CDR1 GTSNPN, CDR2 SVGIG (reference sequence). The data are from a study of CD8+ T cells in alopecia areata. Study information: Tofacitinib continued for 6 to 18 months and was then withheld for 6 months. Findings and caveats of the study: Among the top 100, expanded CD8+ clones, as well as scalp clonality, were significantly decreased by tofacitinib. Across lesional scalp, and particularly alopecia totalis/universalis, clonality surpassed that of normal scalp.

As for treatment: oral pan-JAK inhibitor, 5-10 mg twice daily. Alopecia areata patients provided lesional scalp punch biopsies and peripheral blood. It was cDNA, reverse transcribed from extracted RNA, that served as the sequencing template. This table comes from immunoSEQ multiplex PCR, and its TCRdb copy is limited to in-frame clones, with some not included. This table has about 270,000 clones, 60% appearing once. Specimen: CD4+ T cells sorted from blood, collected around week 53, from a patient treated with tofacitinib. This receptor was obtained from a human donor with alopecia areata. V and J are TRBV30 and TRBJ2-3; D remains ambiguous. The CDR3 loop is CAWSVGTVADTQYF. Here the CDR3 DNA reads TGTGCCTGGAGTGTGGGAACGGTGGCAGATACGCAGTATTTT.